This T cell receptor (beta chain) was identified in a study of cytomegalovirus exposure and HLA in healthy donors. There are 17 residues in the CDR3. Unmatched junction bases numbered 10, after V lost 0 bases and J lost 3 bases. Per the germline V gene, CDR1 is LGHNA and CDR2 is YSLEER. As to this clone: Its target is unknown.

Study-wide points: Associated with cytomegalovirus, according to the listing, were 170 or so TCR beta chains. For most TCR sequences rarity was the rule, although some public TCRs occurred in many donors. TCR clusters originating in the first cohort tended to co-occur in the roughly 120 validation repertoires, according to a later analysis.

The protocol was immunoSEQ multiplex PCR, while the TCRdb copy is restricted to in-frame clones and leaves out a portion. The sample records 150,000 or so clones, about 82% being singletons. The material sequenced was PBMCs. This chain connects TRBV4-3 to TRBJ2-5; 7 nucleotides match TRBD2. The TCR was taken from a man younger than 40 in good health and CMV-seropositive. CDR3: CASSQDLWSSGEETQYF. Written as DNA, the CDR3 is TGCGCCAGCAGCCAAGATTTGTGGTCTAGCGGAGAAGAGACCCAGTACTTC.